These 15 T cell receptor beta chains were sequenced from one sample in a study of blood T cell repertoires in COVID-19. Measured with immunoSEQ multiplex PCR; TCRdb has only the in-frame clones, and not every one. Of 120,000 or so clones detected, around nine tenths appear once; the ten largest clones hold about 4.5%. Specimen: peripheral blood. All receptors come from a man aged 55 to 70 with COVID-19, enrolled during active disease.

The chain has TRBV2 and TRBJ2-3, with 12 positions matching TRBD2. Germline V gene lookup returns CDR1 SNHLY and CDR2 FYNNEI. The CDR3 has 17 amino acids. V lost 6 bases, J lost 0 bases, and 7 bases stayed unmatched. The CDR3 nucleotides are TGTGCCAGCAGCAGATGGACTAGCGGGGCTAGCACAGATACGCAGTATTTT. Translating gives CASSRWTSGASTDTQYF.

V is TRBV4-2 and J is TRBJ2-7; 12 bases are shared with TRBD2. This CDR3 is built from 16 residues. The V gene's germline CDR1 is LGHNA and CDR2 YNFKEQ. The V gene end was trimmed by 0 bases and the J gene end by 2 bases; junction bases not matched to a gene: 2. This CDR3 reads CASSQDWTSGAYEQYF. CDR3 DNA sequence: TGTGCCAGCAGCCAAGATTGGACTAGCGGGGCCTACGAGCAGTACTTC.

This sequence joins TRBV9 and TRBJ1-1; unclear D gene. V was pared by 0 bases and J by 4 bases, with 13 bases between. Germline V lookup: CDR1 SGDLS, CDR2 YYNGEE. The CDR3 sequence is 15 residues long. The CDR3: CASSVVGSGSTEAFF. Here the CDR3 DNA reads TGTGCCAGCAGCGTAGTAGGGTCGGGGAGCACTGAAGCTTTCTTT.

J is TRBJ2-1 and V is TRBV9, with 10 bases that match TRBD2. Germline V gives CDR1 SGDLS, CDR2 YYNGEE. The CDR3 is 15 amino acids. Losses at the gene ends were 0 bases for V and 7 bases for J; bases not matched to a gene: 4. The CDR3 coding sequence is TGTGCCAGCAGCGTAGGATCACTAGCGGGAAATGAGCAGTTCTTC. It specifies CASSVGSLAGNEQFF. Together with reference TRBV9 and TRBJ2-1, the CDR3 gives the full variable domain: DSGVTQTPKHLITATGQRVTLRCSPRSGDLSVYWYQQSLDQGLQFLIQYYNGEERAKGNILERFSAQQFPDLHSELNLSSLELGDSALYFCASSVGSLAGNEQFFGPGTRLTVL.

The V call is TRBV7-8, the J call TRBJ1-2, with TRBD1 matching over 9 bases. Germline V gene sequence: CDR1 SGHVS, CDR2 FQNEAQ. V shed 4 bases, J shed 4 bases, and the junction held 10 bases outside the gene matches. The CDR3 runs to 16 residues. Written as DNA, the CDR3 is TGTGCCAGCAGCTCCTGGACAGGGGACGCGTTCTATGGCTACACCTTC. It encodes CASSSWTGDAFYGYTF.

The J gene is TRBJ1-1, the V gene TRBV7-9; D unresolved. Trimming took 5 bases from V and 6 from J, leaving 10 bases between them. Germline CDR1 SEHNR, CDR2 FQNEAQ (reference sequence). The CDR3 consists of 12 residues. CDR3 nucleotide sequence: TGTGCCAGCAGCCCCGGCGCGGCTGAAGCTTTCTTT. Amino acid sequence: CASSPGAAEAFF.

This chain connects TRBV28 to TRBJ1-2; D not resolved. The V gene's germline CDR1 is MDHEN and CDR2 SYDVKM. The CDR3 consists of 16 residues. The germline V and J ends were trimmed by 2 bases and 7 bases, with 20 bases remaining between them. The CDR3 sequence: CASSLRLGIRGAGYTF. As DNA, the CDR3 is TGTGCCAGCAGTTTAAGACTCGGGATTAGAGGCGCTGGCTACACCTTC.

The chain uses TRBV5-1 and TRBJ1-5, with 8 bases identical to TRBD1. CDR1 is SGHRS and CDR2 is YFSETQ in the germline V gene. V was clipped by 1 base and J by 6 bases; unmatched bases: 3. The CDR3 sequence is 14 residues long. Here the CDR3 DNA reads TGCGCCAGCAGCTTGACGACAGGGGTTCAGCCCCAGCATTTT. It codes for CASSLTTGVQPQHF.

The rearrangement links TRBV27 to TRBJ2-7; no firm D call. The CDR3 is 13 residues long. V lost 0 bases to trimming and J lost 2 bases, with 5 bases between them. Germline CDR1 MNHEY, CDR2 SMNVEV (reference sequence). The CDR3 sequence: CASSLSTPYEQYF. CDR3 in DNA: TGTGCCAGCAGTTTATCGACACCCTACGAGCAGTACTTC.

V gene TRBV6-1 combines with J gene TRBJ1-5, with D maybe TRBD1 (6 bases). Germline assignment: CDR1 MNHNS and CDR2 SASEGT. CDR3 size: 14 residues. V lost 2 bases and J 7 bases, leaving 12 bases between the germline ends. This chain's CDR3 is CASSEKGERQPQHF. CDR3 sequence (DNA): TGTGCCAGCAGTGAAAAGGGGGAACGGCAGCCCCAGCATTTT.

The V and J genes are TRBV9 and TRBJ2-1; D may be TRBD2 (5 bases). Germline V gene lookup returns CDR1 SGDLS and CDR2 YYNGEE. This CDR3 spans 15 amino acids. V was trimmed by 1 base and J by 0 bases, leaving 8 bases between them. CDR3 in amino acids: CASSVRESSYNEQFF. The CDR3 bases are TGTGCCAGCAGCGTAAGGGAGAGCTCCTACAATGAGCAGTTCTTC.

This clone was counted once. This rearrangement joins TRBV7-8 to TRBJ2-7, with D tentatively TRBD2 (6 bases). CDR3 length: 14 residues. The V end lost 4 bases, the J end lost 6 bases, and 16 bases lay between the germline ends. Per germline, CDR1 SGHVS and CDR2 FQNEAQ. For the CDR3, the DNA is TGTGCCAGCAGCTCCTTACCGCTAGCGTTCGAGCAGTACTTC. Its translation: CASSSLPLAFEQYF.

This chain uses TRBV5-6 with TRBJ1-2; 7 bases fit TRBD1. The CDR3 has 15 residues. Trimming at V came to 6 bases and at J to 6 bases, leaving 14 bases not matched to a gene. The germline V gene has CDR1 SGHDT and CDR2 YYEEEE. The CDR3 sequence: CASIFWGQPYHGYTF. Written as DNA, the CDR3 is TGTGCCAGCATCTTCTGGGGACAGCCCTACCATGGCTACACCTTC.

The chain has TRBV28 and TRBJ1-6; D gene uncertain. V was pared by 6 bases and J by 6 bases, with 12 bases between. Germline V gene data show CDR1 as MDHEN and CDR2 as SYDVKM. This CDR3 comprises 14 residues. CDR3 residues: CASRLRLGNSPLHF. The DNA of the CDR3 is TGTGCCAGCAGACTCAGGTTGGGTAATTCACCCCTCCACTTT.

The V gene is TRBV27, the J gene TRBJ2-5, with 9 bases lining up with TRBD1. The CDR3 totals 14 residues. J was trimmed by 5 bases and V by 6 bases; bases with no gene match: 7. From germline, CDR1 is MNHEY and CDR2 SMNVEV (reference sequence). CDR3 sequence reads: CASSRDRVWETQYF. The CDR3 coding sequence is TGTGCCAGCAGCAGGGACAGGGTATGGGAGACCCAGTACTTC.